What follows are 7 T cell receptor beta chains derived from one specimen sequenced in a study of blood T cell repertoires in COVID-19. Assay used: immunoSEQ multiplex PCR; TCRdb lists only in-frame clones, some missing. Seen here are more than 45,000 clones, 82% observed once, and the top ten hold about 20%. Sequencing was carried out using peripheral blood. All receptors come from a woman aged 55-70 years with acute or convalescent COVID-19.

CDR3 loop: CASSLSGTVEKLFF. The CDR3 DNA is TGTGCCAGCAGCTTGTCCGGGACAGTAGAAAAACTGTTTTTT. V and J are TRBV7-6 and TRBJ1-4; TRBD1 matches at 7 bases. The CDR3 has 14 residues. Germline values: CDR1 SGHVS, CDR2 FNYEAQ. Losses at the gene ends were 3 bases for V and 8 bases for J; bases not matched to a gene: 6.

V usage is TRBV29-1 and J usage is TRBJ1-4, with 9 bases fitting TRBD1. This CDR3 is 13 amino acids long. V lost 8 bases and J lost 5; bases outside the gene matches: 6. The V gene's germline CDR1 is SQVTM and CDR2 ANQGSEA. CDR3 nucleotide sequence: TGCAGCACCACCGGGACAGGGAATGAAAAACTGTTTTTT. It codes for CSTTGTGNEKLFF.

V is TRBV29-1 and J is TRBJ2-1, with TRBD2 matching 11 bases. V was pared by 4 bases and J by 7 bases, with 6 bases of the junction left unmatched. This CDR3 is 14 amino acids long. Germline CDR1 SQVTM, CDR2 ANQGSEA. The CDR3 sequence is CSVARLAGMNEQFF. The CDR3 DNA reads TGCAGCGTTGCAAGACTAGCGGGGATGAATGAGCAGTTCTTC.

The rearrangement uses TRBV6-1 and TRBJ1-3; D remains ambiguous. Trimming pared 1 base from V and 7 bases from J, leaving 17 bases between. CDR3 size: 16 residues. CDR1 and CDR2 (germline): MNHNS, SASEGT. The chain's CDR3 is CASSEVFGSGGNTIYF. The DNA for the CDR3 is TGTGCCAGCAGTGAAGTTTTTGGCAGCGGCGGGAACACCATATATTTT.

The chain carries TRBV3-1 (or the pseudogene TRBV3-2) and TRBJ2-1; D possibly corresponds to TRBD1 (5 bases). V lost 7 bases and J 4 bases, leaving 14 bases between the germline ends. The CDR3 spans 14 residues. Per the germline V gene, CDR1 is LGHDT and CDR2 is YNNKEL (reference sequence). The CDR3, as DNA: TGTGCCAGCAAGGAATCAGGGTCATACAATGAGCAGTTCTTC. Translation: CASKESGSYNEQFF.

The rearrangement joins TRBV9 to TRBJ1-2; the D is unclear. Germline V gene sequence: CDR1 SGDLS, CDR2 YYNGEE. V was clipped by 3 bases and J by 1 base, with 13 bases between them. This CDR3 has 15 residues. This chain's CDR3 is CASSGGGLSNYGYTF. CDR3 DNA: TGTGCCAGCAGCGGAGGAGGACTCAGTAACTATGGCTACACCTTC.

This chain connects TRBV13 to TRBJ2-5, with D hard to call. The CDR3 totals 12 residues. V lost 4 bases to trimming and J lost 4 bases, with 7 bases between them. Germline loops: CDR1 PRHDT, CDR2 FYEKMQ (reference sequence). The CDR3 nucleotides read TGTGCCAGCAGCTCCCTCTCAGAGACCCAGTACTTC. This codes for CASSSLSETQYF.